This T cell receptor beta chain was sequenced for a study of T cells generated in artificial thymic organoids. Across the whole study: Some experiments further sorted thymic T cells to remove CD4 immature single positive or double positive precursors.

Semi-nested PCR with reverse primers in the TRAC or TRBC constant regions amplified each chain separately. TCRdb redid the calling of the 5' RACE reads with MiXCR, one entry per CDR3 protein. Found here are thousands of distinct CDR3 sequences, about a sixth of them singletons; the top ten hold around 1.4%. By sample fraction, this clonotype is medium-sized. FACS isolated CD3+TCRαβ+CD8 single positive T cells before RNA extraction. The ends lost 0 bases at V and 5 bases at J; junction bases unmatched: 9. Germline CDR1 LGHDT, CDR2 YNNKEL (reference sequence). The CDR3 length is 17 residues. The receptor was derived from a human donor who gave cord blood stem cells for thymic organoid culture, a cardiac surgery patient who gave postnatal thymus, or a blood donor (not recorded which). The source material was naive CD8+ T cells from the thymus. Noted subset: CD3+TCRalphabeta+CD8SP T cells; for blood, CD45RO-CCR7+ naive CD8+ T cells. The rearrangement joins TRBV3-1 to TRBJ1-5; 8 bases are a match to TRBD1. The CDR3 DNA sequence: TGTGCCAGCAGCCAAGATCCTAGACAGGGGTTCGATCAGCCCCAGCATTTT. It specifies CASSQDPRQGFDQPQHF.